This T cell receptor beta chain is drawn from a study of blood T cell repertoires in COVID-19. Study-level information: Researchers got acute and convalescent COVID-19 samples from the United States, Italy and Spain.

Original analysis: The authors estimated nucleated cell counts from reference gene primer amplification. Profiling relied on immunoSEQ multiplex PCR, and the TCRdb table lists in-frame clones only, not all of them. That table furnishes V, J and clone size, whereas the DNA furnished D and trimming. The data show about 180,000 clones, approximately 89% seen once. This clone was seen just once. The CDR3 sequence is 12 residues long. Per germline, CDR1 SGHRS and CDR2 YFSETQ. With 3 bases removed from V and 1 base from J, the gap between germline ends came to 5 bases. Sequencing used PBMCs or T cells enriched from blood (not recorded which). The receptor comes from a woman aged 40 to 50 with acute COVID-19. The rearrangement joins TRBV5-1 to TRBJ2-7, with D uncertain. The CDR3 loop is CASSSSSYEQYF. CDR3 in DNA: TGCGCCAGCAGCTCGTCGTCCTACGAGCAGTACTTC.